One sample yielded the 18 T cell receptor beta chains listed below, sequenced in a study of shared clonotypes between healthy human individuals. Libraries were prepared by immunoSEQ multiplex PCR; TCRdb keeps only in-frame clonotypes and omits some of them. The sample records hundreds of thousands of clones, roughly 72% being singletons. Sequences were obtained from PBMCs. Every receptor here comes from a woman between 40 and 55 years old in good health. Some clones in this sample may be carry-over from other donors' samples.

The chain employs TRBV28 and TRBJ2-7; the match to TRBD1 covers 12 bases. The CDR3 length is 15 residues. Germline V gives CDR1 MDHEN, CDR2 SYDVKM. The junction had 7 bases not matched to a gene; V was cut back by 5 bases and J by 5 bases. CDR3 sequence (DNA): TGTGCCAGCAGTCAGGGACAGGGGGCGTTTCACGAGCAGTACTTC. Protein sequence: CASSQGQGAFHEQYF.

The chain combines TRBV18 with TRBJ1-5, with D hard to call. There are 13 residues in the CDR3. Germline-derived CDR1 and CDR2 are KGHSH and LQKENI. Trimming took off 3 bases at V and 6 bases at J, with 9 bases between the two ends. The CDR3 DNA reads as TGTGCCAGCTCACCCTTAGAGGGTCAGCCCCAGCATTTT. Its protein is CASSPLEGQPQHF.

The chain couples TRBV6-4 to TRBJ1-1; no clear D gene. The V end lost 3 bases, the J end lost 1 base, and 6 bases lay between the germline ends. This CDR3 is built from 13 residues. Germline V CDR1 and CDR2: MRHNA, SNTAGT. The CDR3 DNA is TGTGCCAGCAGTGAGGCCCGGAACACTGAAGCTTTCTTT. This encodes CASSEARNTEAFF.

The V gene is TRBV5-1, the J gene TRBJ1-1; 9 bases align to TRBD1. Trimming removed 0 bases from V and 5 bases from J; junction bases left unmatched: 5. Per germline, CDR1 SGHRS and CDR2 YFSETQ. This CDR3 spans 15 amino acids. CDR3 in amino acids: CASSLAGTGRTEAFF. Here the CDR3 DNA reads TGCGCCAGCAGCTTGGCTGGGACAGGGAGAACTGAAGCTTTCTTT.

CDR3 protein: CASSLGRLADYNEQFF. In DNA form, the CDR3 reads TGCGCCAGCAGCTTGGGGAGACTAGCGGATTACAATGAGCAGTTCTTC. The chain carries TRBV5-1 and TRBJ2-1; 9 bases align to TRBD2. Germline CDR1 is SGHRS and CDR2 is YFSETQ. V was clipped by 0 bases and J by 4 bases; unmatched bases: 5. The CDR3 is 16 amino acids.

The J gene is TRBJ2-7, the V gene TRBV30, with TRBD1 identical over 9 bases. CDR1 is GTSNPN, CDR2 SVGIG, per germline (reference sequence). After removal of 4 bases from V and 3 bases from J, the junction contained 4 bases not matched to a gene. CDR3 size: 13 residues. As DNA, the CDR3 is TGTGCCTGGAACGGACAGGGGAACTACGAGCAGTACTTC. Its protein product is CAWNGQGNYEQYF.

The chain uses TRBV7-9 and TRBJ2-3; unclear D gene. Trimming took 5 bases from V and 5 from J, leaving 11 bases between them. The germline V gene has CDR1 SEHNR and CDR2 FQNEAQ (reference sequence). CDR3 length equals 13 residues. In nucleotides, the CDR3 is TGTGCCAGCAGCCTCTTACCAATAGATACGCAGTATTTT. The encoded protein is CASSLLPIDTQYF.

This clone was found once. This chain joins TRBV4-1 and TRBJ1-2; D is unclear. Germline-derived CDR1 and CDR2 are MGHRA and YSYEKL. This CDR3 spans 16 amino acids. Trimming pared 0 bases from V and 6 bases from J, leaving 17 bases between. The CDR3 coding sequence is TGCGCCAGCAGCCAAGATCAGAAAGGCCCTCTAAATGGCTACACCTTC. It translates to CASSQDQKGPLNGYTF.

The rearrangement joins TRBV4-2 to TRBJ2-2; D is uncertain. CDR3 length: 14 residues. Trimming removed 2 bases at V and 1 base at J, with 5 bases between. The germline V gene encodes CDR1 LGHNA and CDR2 YNFKEQ. DNA for the CDR3: TGTGCCAGCAGCCAACTTGGGAACACCGGGGAGCTGTTTTTT. Its protein is CASSQLGNTGELFF.

The V call is TRBV5-1, the J call TRBJ2-1; 9 bases are shared with TRBD2. From germline, CDR1 is SGHRS and CDR2 YFSETQ. The CDR3 has 14 amino acids. V shed 6 bases, J shed 2 bases, and the junction held 3 bases outside the gene matches. CDR3 in amino acids: CASTLAGTYNEQFF. In DNA form, the CDR3 reads TGCGCCAGCACCCTAGCGGGGACCTACAATGAGCAGTTCTTC.

About this clone itself: A far larger clone is off by one base, so a read error is likely. The chain has TRBV1 and TRBJ1-1; the table's D call TRBD1 went unverified against the DNA. TRBV1 is marked as a pseudogene. This CDR3 region has 15 residues. CDR3 nucleotide sequence: TGCACCAGCAGCCAAGAAGGCAGGGAGAACACTGAAGCTTTCTTT. This gives the protein CTSSQEGRENTEAFF.

This sequence joins TRBV15 and TRBJ1-2, with a weak D call TRBD1 (6 bases). CDR1 is LNHNV and CDR2 is YYDKDF in the germline V gene (reference sequence). Between the trimmed V and J ends, which lost 1 base and 2 bases, there was a span of 11 bases. This CDR3 spans 15 amino acids. The chain's CDR3 is CATSRALGANYGYTF. The CDR3 region has the DNA TGTGCCACCAGCAGAGCTTTGGGGGCGAACTATGGCTACACCTTC.

This clone was detected ten times or more. Additional DNA sequences in this sample encode the identical CDR3. The chain couples TRBV10-2 to TRBJ1-3; D is undetermined. Trimming took off 6 bases at V and 0 bases at J, with 18 bases between the two ends. Germline CDR1 and CDR2: WSHSY and SAAADI. The CDR3 has 17 residues. CDR3 bases: TGCGCCAGCAGCCCCGCCGCCCCGAGAAACTCTGGAAACACCATATATTTT. Translated: CASSPAAPRNSGNTIYF.

This rearrangement joins TRBV27 to TRBJ1-1; the D gene is possibly TRBD1 (5 bases). The V and J ends lost 0 bases and 1 base respectively, with 12 bases between them. The length of the CDR3 is 16 residues. Germline loops: CDR1 MNHEY, CDR2 SMNVEV (reference sequence). The CDR3 coding sequence is TGTGCCAGCAGTTTATCCGCGGCAGGGACGAACACTGAAGCTTTCTTT. Amino acids: CASSLSAAGTNTEAFF.

V is TRBV4-1 and J is TRBJ2-7; D unclear. V lost 2 bases and J 3 bases, leaving 8 bases between the germline ends. This CDR3 has 13 residues. Germline V gives CDR1 MGHRA, CDR2 YSYEKL. This CDR3 reads CASSQTTGYEQYF. CDR3 sequence (DNA): TGCGCCAGCAGCCAAACGACGGGCTACGAGCAGTACTTC.

The V call is TRBV29-1, the J call TRBJ1-5; D is undetermined. Germline V gene lookup returns CDR1 SQVTM and CDR2 ANQGSEA. The V and J ends lost 6 bases and 1 base respectively, with 10 bases between them. This CDR3 has 13 amino acids. In DNA, the CDR3 is TGCAGCGTGATGGCAGCGAGCAATCAGCCCCAGCATTTT. Its translation: CSVMAASNQPQHF.

The table lists this clone with a few counts. CDR3 amino acids: CASSLGQSFRQPQHF. The CDR3 region has the DNA TGTGCCAGCAGCCTCGGACAGTCCTTTCGGCAGCCCCAGCATTTT. The chain uses TRBV7-2 and TRBJ1-5, with D perhaps matching TRBD1 (6 bases). This CDR3 has 15 amino acids. The V end was cut by 5 bases, the J end by 7 bases, with 18 bases between. Germline assignment: CDR1 SGHTA and CDR2 FQGNSA.

The chain recombines TRBV28 with TRBJ2-7, with D tentatively TRBD2 (5 bases). The ends were cut back, 2 bases at V and 5 bases at J, with 13 bases in the middle. In germline, CDR1 is MDHEN, CDR2 SYDVKM. The length of the CDR3 is 14 residues. The CDR3 sequence is CASSLIMRVNEQYF. In nucleotides, the CDR3 is TGTGCCAGCAGTTTAATAATGCGGGTGAACGAGCAGTACTTC.